This paragraph reports one TCR beta chain. The data originate from a study of blood T cells in healthy people across ages. Alongside a J-beta primer mix, a sample-barcoded 5' primer served in a second PCR lasting about 7 to 12 cycles. One entry per CDR3 protein, called by TCRdb with MiXCR from the 5' RACE reads. Here the sample spans about 780,000 distinct CDR3 sequences, more than 25% being singletons. Germline V gene sequence: CDR1 ENHRY, CDR2 SYGVKD. With 0 bases removed from V and 4 bases from J, the gap between germline ends came to 12 bases. The CDR3 length is 15 residues. In addition, the sample was reused for a study of T cells of mothers and their children.

V is TRBV10-3 and J is TRBJ2-5, with a possible D match to TRBD1 (7 bases). This TCR came from a boy aged 5-17 years in good health. The material sequenced was blood. CDR3 DNA: TGTGCCATCAGTGAGTCGAAGCAGGGGGGAGAGACCCAGTACTTC. Translation gives CAISESKQGGETQYF.